This T cell receptor beta chain was recovered during a study of T cell responses to AZD1222 COVID-19 vaccine. Regarding the study as a whole: White British people made up most donors, females outnumbered males, and clonal diversity was possibly underestimated. Spike-specific TCR breadth and depth both grew after two AZD1222 doses. The span of vaccine-associated CD4 TCRs extended across spike, with dominance at 160-218 and 743-854.

The CDR3 is 15 amino acids. Trimming removed 2 bases at V and 0 bases at J, with 5 bases between. Germline CDR1 is SGHVS and CDR2 is FQNEAQ. Pooled together were second doses at about 4 or about 12 weeks. TCRdb keeps only in-frame clones here, not all; method: immunoSEQ multiplex PCR. The profile shows about 140,000 clones, about 88% of them singletons. With respect to this clone: The antigen is unknown.

The chain joins TRBV7-8 to TRBJ2-6; D is undetermined. The source material was peripheral blood, sampled 28 days after the second AZD1222 dose. This clonotype was obtained from an adult who received the AZD1222 COVID-19 vaccine. CDR3 DNA: TGTGCCAGCAGCTTACAGGACTCTGGGGCCAACGTCCTGACTTTC. Translation gives CASSLQDSGANVLTF.